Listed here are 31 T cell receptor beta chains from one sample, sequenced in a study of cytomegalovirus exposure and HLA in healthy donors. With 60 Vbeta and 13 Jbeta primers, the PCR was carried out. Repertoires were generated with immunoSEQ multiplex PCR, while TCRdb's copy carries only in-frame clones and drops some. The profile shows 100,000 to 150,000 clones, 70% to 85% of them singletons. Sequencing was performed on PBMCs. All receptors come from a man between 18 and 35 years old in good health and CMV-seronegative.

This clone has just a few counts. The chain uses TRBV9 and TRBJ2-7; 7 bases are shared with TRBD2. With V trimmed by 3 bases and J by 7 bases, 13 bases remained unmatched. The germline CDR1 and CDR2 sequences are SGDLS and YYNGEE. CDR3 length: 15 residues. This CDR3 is CASSALPGLNGEQYF. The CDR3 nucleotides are TGTGCCAGCAGCGCTCTACCGGGACTAAATGGGGAGCAGTACTTC.

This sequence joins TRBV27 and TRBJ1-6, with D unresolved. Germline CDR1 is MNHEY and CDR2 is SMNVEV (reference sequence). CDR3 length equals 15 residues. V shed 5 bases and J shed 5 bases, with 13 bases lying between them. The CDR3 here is CASSSTFGDNSPLHF. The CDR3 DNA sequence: TGTGCCAGCAGTAGCACATTCGGAGATAATTCACCCCTCCACTTT.

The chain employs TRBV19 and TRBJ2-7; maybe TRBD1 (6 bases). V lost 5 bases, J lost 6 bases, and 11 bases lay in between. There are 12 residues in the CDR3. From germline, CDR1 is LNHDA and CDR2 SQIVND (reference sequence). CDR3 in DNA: TGTGCCAGTAGTCAGGGGCGCGGCGAGCAGTACTTC. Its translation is CASSQGRGEQYF.

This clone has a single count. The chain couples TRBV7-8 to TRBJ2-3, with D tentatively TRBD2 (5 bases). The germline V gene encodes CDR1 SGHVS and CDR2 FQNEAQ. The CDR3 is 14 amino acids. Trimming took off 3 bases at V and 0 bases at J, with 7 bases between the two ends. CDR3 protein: CASSLDSSTDTQYF. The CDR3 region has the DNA TGTGCCAGCAGCTTGGACTCTAGCACAGATACGCAGTATTTT.

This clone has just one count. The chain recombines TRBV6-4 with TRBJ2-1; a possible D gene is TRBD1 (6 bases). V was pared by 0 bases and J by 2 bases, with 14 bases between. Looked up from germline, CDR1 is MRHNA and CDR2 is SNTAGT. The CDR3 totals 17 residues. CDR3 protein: CASSDSRGSSPYNEQFF. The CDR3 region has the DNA TGTGCCAGCAGTGACTCGAGGGGGAGTAGCCCCTACAATGAGCAGTTCTTC.

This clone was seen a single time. The CDR3 DNA sequence: TGTGCCAGCAGCCAGCGAAGGGGGAGGGCCGGGGAGCTGTTTTTT. It translates to CASSQRRGRAGELFF. This chain uses TRBV7-3 with TRBJ2-2; TRBD2 is a possible D gene (7 bases). The CDR3 loop spans 15 amino acids. Germline CDR1 reads SGHTA; CDR2 reads FQGTGA. V gave up 5 bases and J gave up 6 bases, with 16 bases separating them.

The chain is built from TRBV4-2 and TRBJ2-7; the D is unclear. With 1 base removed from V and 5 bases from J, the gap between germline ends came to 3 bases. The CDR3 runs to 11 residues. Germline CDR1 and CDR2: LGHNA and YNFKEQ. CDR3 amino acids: CASSQAHEQYF. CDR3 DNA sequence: TGTGCCAGCAGCCAAGCTCACGAGCAGTACTTC.

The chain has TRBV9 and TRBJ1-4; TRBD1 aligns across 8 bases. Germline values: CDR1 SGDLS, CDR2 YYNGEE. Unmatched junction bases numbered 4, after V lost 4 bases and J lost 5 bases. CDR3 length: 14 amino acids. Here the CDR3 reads CASSPTGGNEKLFF. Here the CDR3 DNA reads TGTGCCAGCAGCCCTACAGGGGGGAATGAAAAACTGTTTTTT. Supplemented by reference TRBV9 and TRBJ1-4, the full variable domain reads DSGVTQTPKHLITATGQRVTLRCSPRSGDLSVYWYQQSLDQGLQFLIQYYNGEERAKGNILERFSAQQFPDLHSELNLSSLELGDSALYFCASSPTGGNEKLFFGSGTQLSVL.

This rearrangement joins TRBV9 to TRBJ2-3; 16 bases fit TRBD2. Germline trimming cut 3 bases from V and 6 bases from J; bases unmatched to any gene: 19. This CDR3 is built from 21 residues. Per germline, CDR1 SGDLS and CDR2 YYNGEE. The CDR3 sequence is CASSDGLPGLAGGLPGDTQYF. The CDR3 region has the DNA TGTGCCAGCAGCGACGGATTGCCGGGACTAGCGGGGGGGCTGCCCGGGGATACGCAGTATTTT.

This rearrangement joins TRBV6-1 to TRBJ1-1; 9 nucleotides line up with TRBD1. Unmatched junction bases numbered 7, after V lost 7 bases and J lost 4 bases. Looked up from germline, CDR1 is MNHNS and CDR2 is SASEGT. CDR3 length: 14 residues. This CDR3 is CASTLSTGGTEAFF. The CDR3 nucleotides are TGTGCCAGCACCTTATCGACAGGGGGCACTGAAGCTTTCTTT.

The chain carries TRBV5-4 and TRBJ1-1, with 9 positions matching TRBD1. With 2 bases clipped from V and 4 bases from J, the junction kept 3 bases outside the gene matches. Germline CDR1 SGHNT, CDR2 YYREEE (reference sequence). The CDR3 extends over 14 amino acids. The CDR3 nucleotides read TGTGCCAGCAGCTTCCCGACAGGGGGCACTGAAGCTTTCTTT. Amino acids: CASSFPTGGTEAFF.

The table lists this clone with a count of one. The CDR3 DNA is TGTGCCAGCAGCTCCACAGGGTCGGATGGCTACACCTTC. Protein: CASSSTGSDGYTF. V and J are TRBV7-3 and TRBJ1-2; maybe TRBD1 (6 bases). The germline V gene has CDR1 SGHTA and CDR2 FQGTGA. The CDR3 sequence is 13 residues long. The V gene lost 4 bases and the J gene lost 6 bases, with 12 bases spanning the gap.

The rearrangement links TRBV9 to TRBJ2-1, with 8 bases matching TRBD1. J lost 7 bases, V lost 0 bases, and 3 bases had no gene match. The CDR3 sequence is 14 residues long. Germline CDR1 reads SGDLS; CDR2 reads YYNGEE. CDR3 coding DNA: TGTGCCAGCAGCGTAGCTACAGGGGGAAATGAGCAGTTCTTC. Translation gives CASSVATGGNEQFF.

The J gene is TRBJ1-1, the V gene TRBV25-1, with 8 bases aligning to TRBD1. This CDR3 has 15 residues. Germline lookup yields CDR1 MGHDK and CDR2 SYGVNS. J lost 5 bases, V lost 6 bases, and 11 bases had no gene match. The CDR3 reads CASSPQGALGTEAFF. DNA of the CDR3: TGTGCCAGCAGCCCTCAGGGGGCGCTGGGGACTGAAGCTTTCTTT.

For the CDR3, the DNA is TGTGCCAGCAGTCGTAATCAGGATGAGCAGTTCTTC. Translation gives CASSRNQDEQFF. The chain links TRBV4-2 to TRBJ2-1; no definite D call. The CDR3 consists of 12 residues. Trimming stripped 6 bases from V and 8 bases from J, with 11 bases between. CDR1 is LGHNA and CDR2 is YNFKEQ in the germline V gene.

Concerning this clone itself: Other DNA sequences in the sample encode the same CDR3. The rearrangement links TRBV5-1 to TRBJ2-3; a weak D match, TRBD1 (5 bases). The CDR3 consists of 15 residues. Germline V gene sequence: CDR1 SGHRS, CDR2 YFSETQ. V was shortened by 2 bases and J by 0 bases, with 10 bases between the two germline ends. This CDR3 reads CASSLTGSSTDTQYF. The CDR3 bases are TGCGCCAGCAGCTTAACAGGATCTAGCACAGATACGCAGTATTTT.

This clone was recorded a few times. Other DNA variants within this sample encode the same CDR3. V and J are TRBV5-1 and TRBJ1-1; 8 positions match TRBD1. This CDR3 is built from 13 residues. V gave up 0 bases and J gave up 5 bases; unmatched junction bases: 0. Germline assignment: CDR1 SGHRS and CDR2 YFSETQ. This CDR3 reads CASSLGTGTEAFF. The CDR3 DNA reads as TGCGCCAGCAGCTTGGGGACAGGGACTGAAGCTTTCTTT.

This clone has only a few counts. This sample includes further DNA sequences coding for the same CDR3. This CDR3 is CASSPDRGADTQYF. DNA of the CDR3: TGCGCCAGCAGCCCGGACAGGGGCGCAGATACGCAGTATTTT. The chain couples TRBV5-1 to TRBJ2-3; TRBD1 matches at 9 bases. The CDR3 extends over 14 amino acids. Germline loops: CDR1 SGHRS, CDR2 YFSETQ. Trimming at V came to 4 bases and at J to 4 bases, leaving 4 bases not matched to a gene.

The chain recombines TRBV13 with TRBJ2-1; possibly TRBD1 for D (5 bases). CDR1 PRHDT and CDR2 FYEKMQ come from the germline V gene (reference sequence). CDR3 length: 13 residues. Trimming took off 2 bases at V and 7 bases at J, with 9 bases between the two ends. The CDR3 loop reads CASSLFRANEQFF. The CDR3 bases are TGTGCCAGCAGCTTATTCAGGGCGAATGAGCAGTTCTTC.

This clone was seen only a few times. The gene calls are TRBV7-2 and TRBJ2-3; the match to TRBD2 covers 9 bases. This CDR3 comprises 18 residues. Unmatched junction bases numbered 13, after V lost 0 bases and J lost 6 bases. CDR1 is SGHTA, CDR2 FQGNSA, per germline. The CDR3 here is CASSLARSSGGLSDTQYF. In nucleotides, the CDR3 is TGTGCCAGCAGCTTAGCACGGAGTAGCGGGGGCTTATCGGATACGCAGTATTTT.

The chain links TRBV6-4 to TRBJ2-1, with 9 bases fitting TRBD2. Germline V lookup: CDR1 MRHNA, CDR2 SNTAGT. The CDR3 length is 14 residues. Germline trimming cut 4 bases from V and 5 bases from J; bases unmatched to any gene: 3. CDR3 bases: TGTGCCAGCAGTGTAGCGGGGGACCACAATGAGCAGTTCTTC. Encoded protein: CASSVAGDHNEQFF.

CDR3 protein: CATGQTGFTGELFF. The CDR3 nucleotides are TGTGCCACCGGACAGACAGGGTTCACCGGGGAGCTGTTTTTT. The chain uses TRBV15 and TRBJ2-2, with TRBD1 matching over 7 bases. The CDR3 totals 14 residues. Trimming at V came to 8 bases and at J to 4 bases, leaving 7 bases not matched to a gene. Germline CDR1 is LNHNV and CDR2 is YYDKDF (reference sequence). Drawing the rest from reference TRBV15 and TRBJ2-2, the complete variable domain is DAMVIQNPRYQVTQFGKPVTLSCSQTLNHNVMYWYQQKSSQAPKLLFHYYDKDFNNEADTPDNFQSRRPNTSFCFLDIRSPGLGDTAMYLCATGQTGFTGELFFGEGSRLTVL.

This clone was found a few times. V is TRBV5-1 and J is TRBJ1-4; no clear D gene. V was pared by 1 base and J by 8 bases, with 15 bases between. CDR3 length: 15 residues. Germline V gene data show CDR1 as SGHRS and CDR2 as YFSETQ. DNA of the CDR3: TGCGCCAGCAGCTTGTCCCTGAGGAGAGAGGAAAAACTGTTTTTT. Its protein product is CASSLSLRREEKLFF.

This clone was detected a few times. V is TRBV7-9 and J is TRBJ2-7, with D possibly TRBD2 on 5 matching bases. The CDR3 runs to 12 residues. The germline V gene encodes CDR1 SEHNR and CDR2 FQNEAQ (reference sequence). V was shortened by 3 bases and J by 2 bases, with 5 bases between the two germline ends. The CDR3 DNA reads TGTGCCAGCAGCTTCGGGACCTACGAGCAGTACTTC. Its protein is CASSFGTYEQYF.

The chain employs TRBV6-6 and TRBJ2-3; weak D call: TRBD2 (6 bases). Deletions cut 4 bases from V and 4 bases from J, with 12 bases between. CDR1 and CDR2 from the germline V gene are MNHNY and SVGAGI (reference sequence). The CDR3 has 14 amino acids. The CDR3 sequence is CASSFRGVPDTQYF. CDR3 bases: TGTGCCAGCAGTTTCCGCGGGGTCCCAGATACGCAGTATTTT.

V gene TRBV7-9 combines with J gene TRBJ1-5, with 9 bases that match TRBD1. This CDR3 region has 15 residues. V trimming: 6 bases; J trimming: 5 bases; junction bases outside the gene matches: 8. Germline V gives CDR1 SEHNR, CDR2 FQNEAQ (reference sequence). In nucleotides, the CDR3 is TGTGCCAGCAGTTCCGGGACAGGGTTACATCAGCCCCAGCATTTT. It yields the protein CASSSGTGLHQPQHF.

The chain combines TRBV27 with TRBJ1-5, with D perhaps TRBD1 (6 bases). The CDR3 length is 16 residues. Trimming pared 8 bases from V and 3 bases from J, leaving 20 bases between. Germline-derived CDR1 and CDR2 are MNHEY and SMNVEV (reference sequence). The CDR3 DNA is TGTGCCAGCGCCGGGCGAAGGGGGTCCCTCAATCAGCCCCAGCATTTT. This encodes CASAGRRGSLNQPQHF.

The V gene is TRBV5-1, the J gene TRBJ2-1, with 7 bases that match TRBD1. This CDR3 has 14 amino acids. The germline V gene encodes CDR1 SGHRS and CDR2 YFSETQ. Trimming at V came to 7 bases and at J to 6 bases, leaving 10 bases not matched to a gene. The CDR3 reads CASGTGELVNEQFF. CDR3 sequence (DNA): TGCGCCAGCGGTACAGGGGAGTTAGTCAATGAGCAGTTCTTC.

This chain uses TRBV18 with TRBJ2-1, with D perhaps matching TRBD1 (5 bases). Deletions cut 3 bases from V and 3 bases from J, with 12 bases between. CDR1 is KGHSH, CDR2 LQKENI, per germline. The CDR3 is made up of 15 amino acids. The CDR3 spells CASSPPTAIYNEQFF. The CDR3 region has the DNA TGTGCCAGCTCACCTCCGACAGCGATCTACAATGAGCAGTTCTTC.

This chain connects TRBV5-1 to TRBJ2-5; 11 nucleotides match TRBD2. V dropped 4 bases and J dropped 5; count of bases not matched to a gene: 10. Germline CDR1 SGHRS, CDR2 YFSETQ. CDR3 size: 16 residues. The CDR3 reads CASSRLAGYGRETQYF. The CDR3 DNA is TGCGCCAGCAGCCGACTAGCGGGGTATGGTCGGGAGACCCAGTACTTC.

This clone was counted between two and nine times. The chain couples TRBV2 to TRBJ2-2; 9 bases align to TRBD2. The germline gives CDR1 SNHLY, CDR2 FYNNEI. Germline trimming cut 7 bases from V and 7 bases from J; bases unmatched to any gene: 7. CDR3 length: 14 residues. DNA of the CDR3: TGTGCCAGCACCCTGGCTAGCGGGAACGGGGAGCTGTTTTTT. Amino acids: CASTLASGNGELFF.